Sequencing of this T cell receptor beta chain was carried out in a study of early T cells in non-severe SARS-CoV-2 infection. Germline-derived CDR1 and CDR2 are DFQATT and SNEGSKA (reference sequence). This CDR3 contains 13 residues. Trimming shortened V by 6 bases and J by 5 bases, and 16 bases separated the two germline ends. This clonotype was picked up many times. TCRdb reprocessed the 5' RACE reads with MiXCR, giving one entry per CDR3 protein. This table holds approximately 35,000 distinct CDR3 sequences, approximately 6% found once. This clonotype originated in an adult who was a healthcare worker with PCR-confirmed SARS-CoV-2 infection or an uninfected control (not recorded which). The V and J genes are TRBV20-1 and TRBJ1-1, with D perhaps matching TRBD1 (5 bases). The specimen was whole blood. The CDR3 region is CSALDKIETEAFF. For the CDR3, the DNA is TGCAGTGCCCTGGACAAAATAGAAACTGAAGCTTTCTTT.